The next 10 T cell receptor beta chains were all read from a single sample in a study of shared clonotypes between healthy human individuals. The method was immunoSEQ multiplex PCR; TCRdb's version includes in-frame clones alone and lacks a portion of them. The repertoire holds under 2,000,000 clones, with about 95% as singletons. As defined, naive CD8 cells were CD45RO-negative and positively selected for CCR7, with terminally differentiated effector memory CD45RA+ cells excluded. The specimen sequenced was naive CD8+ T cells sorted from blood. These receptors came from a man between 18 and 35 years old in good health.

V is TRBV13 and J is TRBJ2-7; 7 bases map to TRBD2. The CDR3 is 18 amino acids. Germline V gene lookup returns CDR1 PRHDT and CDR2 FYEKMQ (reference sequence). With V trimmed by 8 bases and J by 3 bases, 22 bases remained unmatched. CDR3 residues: CASSLGGSPLSPHYEQYF. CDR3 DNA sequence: TGTGCCAGCTCACTGGGCGGGAGCCCGTTATCCCCTCACTACGAGCAGTACTTC.

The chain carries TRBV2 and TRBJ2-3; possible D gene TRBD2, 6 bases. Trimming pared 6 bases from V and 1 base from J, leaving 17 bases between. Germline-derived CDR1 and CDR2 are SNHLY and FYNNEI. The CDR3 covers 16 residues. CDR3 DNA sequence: TGTGCCAGCAGGGAAATAGCGGACCCCGGCACAGATACGCAGTATTTT. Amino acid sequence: CASREIADPGTDTQYF.

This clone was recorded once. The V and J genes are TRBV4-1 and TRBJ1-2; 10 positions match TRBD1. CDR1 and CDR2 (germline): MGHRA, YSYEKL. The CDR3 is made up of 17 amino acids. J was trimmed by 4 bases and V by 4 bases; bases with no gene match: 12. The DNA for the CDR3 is TGCGCCAGCAGCCCTCACCCCGGGACAGGGGAAGGCTATGGCTACACCTTC. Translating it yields CASSPHPGTGEGYGYTF.

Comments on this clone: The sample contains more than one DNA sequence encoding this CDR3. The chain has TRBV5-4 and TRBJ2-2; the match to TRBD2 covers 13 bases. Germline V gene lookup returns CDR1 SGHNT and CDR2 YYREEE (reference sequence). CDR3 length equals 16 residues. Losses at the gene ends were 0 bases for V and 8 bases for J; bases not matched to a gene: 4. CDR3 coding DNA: TGTGCCAGCAGCTTGGGACTAGCGGGAGGAACAGGGGAGCTGTTTTTT. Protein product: CASSLGLAGGTGELFF.

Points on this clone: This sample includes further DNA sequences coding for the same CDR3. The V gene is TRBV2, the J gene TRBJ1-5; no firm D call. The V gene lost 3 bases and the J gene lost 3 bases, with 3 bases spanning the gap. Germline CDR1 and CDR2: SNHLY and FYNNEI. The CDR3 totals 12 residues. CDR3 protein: CASSDTNQPQHF. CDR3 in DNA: TGTGCCAGCAGTGATACCAATCAGCCCCAGCATTTT.

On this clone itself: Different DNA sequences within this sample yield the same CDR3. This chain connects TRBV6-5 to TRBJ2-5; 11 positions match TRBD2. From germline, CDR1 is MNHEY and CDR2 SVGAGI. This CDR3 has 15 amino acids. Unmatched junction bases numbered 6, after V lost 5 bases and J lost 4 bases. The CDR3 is CASSPGTSGSETQYF. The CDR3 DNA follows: TGTGCCAGCAGTCCCGGGACTAGCGGTTCAGAGACCCAGTACTTC.

The CDR3 is CASSQWQGSYEQYF. The CDR3 DNA follows: TGCGCCAGCAGCCAGTGGCAGGGGTCCTACGAGCAGTACTTC. The V gene is TRBV4-1, the J gene TRBJ2-7, with a possible D match to TRBD1 (6 bases). CDR1 and CDR2 from the germline V gene are MGHRA and YSYEKL. The CDR3 spans 14 residues. Trimming removed 3 bases from V and 1 base from J, with 10 bases in between.

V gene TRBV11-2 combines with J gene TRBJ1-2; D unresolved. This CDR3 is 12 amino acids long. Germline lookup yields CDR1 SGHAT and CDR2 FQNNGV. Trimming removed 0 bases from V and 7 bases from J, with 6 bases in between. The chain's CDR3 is CASSLEPLGYTF. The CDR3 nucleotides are TGTGCCAGCAGCTTAGAGCCGCTTGGCTACACCTTC.

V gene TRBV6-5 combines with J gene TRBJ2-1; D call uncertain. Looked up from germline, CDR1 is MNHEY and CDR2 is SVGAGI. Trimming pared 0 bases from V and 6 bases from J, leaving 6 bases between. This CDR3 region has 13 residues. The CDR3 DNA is TGTGCCAGCAGTTACTCGAGCAGCAATGAGCAGTTCTTC. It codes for CASSYSSSNEQFF.

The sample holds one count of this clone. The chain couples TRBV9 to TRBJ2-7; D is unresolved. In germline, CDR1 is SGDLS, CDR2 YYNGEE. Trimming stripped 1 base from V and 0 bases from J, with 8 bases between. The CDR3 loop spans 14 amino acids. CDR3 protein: CASSVHVGSYEQYF. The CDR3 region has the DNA TGTGCCAGCAGCGTACACGTCGGCTCCTACGAGCAGTACTTC. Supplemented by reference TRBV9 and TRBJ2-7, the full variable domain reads DSGVTQTPKHLITATGQRVTLRCSPRSGDLSVYWYQQSLDQGLQFLIQYYNGEERAKGNILERFSAQQFPDLHSELNLSSLELGDSALYFCASSVHVGSYEQYFGPGTRLTVT.